Shown below are 22 T cell receptor beta chains from a single sample sequenced in a study of cytomegalovirus exposure and HLA in healthy donors (dated 2017 in TCRdb). Library construction relied on the immunoSEQ multiplex PCR assay. For the multiplex PCR, a mixture combining 60 forward primers for TCR Vbeta segments and 13 reverse primers for TCR Jbeta segments was used. This immuneACCESS table, as held by TCRdb, lists in-frame sequences with V and J called but not all clones. Of the missing ones, under half trace to an unresolved V gene in checked studies; the others have no known cause. The sample records under 150,000 clones, roughly 79% of which are singletons. Less than 2% of the sample is held by the ten biggest clonotypes. Specimen: PBMCs. The receptors here all came from a woman aged 40 to 50 in good health and CMV-seronegative.

The V gene is TRBV19, the J gene TRBJ1-2; D gene uncertain. The ends were cut back, 3 bases at V and 6 bases at J, with 8 bases in the middle. The CDR3 has 12 residues. Per germline, CDR1 LNHDA and CDR2 SQIVND (reference sequence). The CDR3 sequence: CASSMGGNGYTF. Here the CDR3 DNA reads TGTGCCAGTAGTATGGGAGGGAATGGCTACACCTTC.

This chain links TRBV6-5 with TRBJ1-6, with 10 bases that match TRBD1. After removal of 4 bases from V and 10 bases from J, the junction contained 4 bases not matched to a gene. In germline, CDR1 is MNHEY, CDR2 SVGAGI. The CDR3 spans 14 residues. This chain's CDR3 is CASSSTGGPSPLHF. Written as DNA, the CDR3 is TGTGCCAGCAGTTCGACAGGGGGCCCATCACCCCTCCACTTT.

As for this clone: Germline and junction disagree at one end, which may indicate a read error. The chain employs TRBV6-1 and TRBJ1-2; 7 bases are a match to TRBD1. Germline CDR1 and CDR2: MNHNS and SASEGT. The CDR3 runs to 11 residues. The CDR3 bases are TGTGCCAGCACCCTCCCTGGACAGGAGGTCTTC. As protein: CASTLPGQEVF.

The CDR3 spells CASARQGNTEAFF. The DNA for the CDR3 is TGTGCCAGTGCTCGACAGGGGAACACTGAAGCTTTCTTT. The gene calls are TRBV19 and TRBJ1-1, with 7 positions matching TRBD1. This CDR3 is built from 13 residues. Germline V gives CDR1 LNHDA, CDR2 SQIVND (reference sequence). The V segment lost 8 bases and the J segment 1 base; nucleotides outside the gene matches: 4.

In its sample, this clone was seen once. The chain has TRBV7-2 and TRBJ2-7; D is perhaps TRBD2 (7 bases). CDR3 length: 15 residues. V was trimmed by 1 base and J by 3 bases, leaving 13 bases between them. The germline gives CDR1 SGHTA, CDR2 FQGNSA. CDR3 amino acids: CASSLEGGSNYEQYF. The CDR3 region has the DNA TGTGCCAGCAGCTTAGAGGGGGGGTCTAACTACGAGCAGTACTTC.

The rearrangement uses TRBV28 and TRBJ2-1; 10 nucleotides agree with TRBD2. Germline CDR1 MDHEN, CDR2 SYDVKM. The CDR3 is made up of 17 amino acids. V lost 1 base, J lost 8 bases, and 11 bases stayed unmatched. CDR3 in DNA: TGTGCCAGCAGTTTATCCGGGGGAGCGGGGGGGCTTTATGAGCAGTTCTTC. It translates to CASSLSGGAGGLYEQFF.

The chain employs TRBV18 and TRBJ2-7; D unresolved. The CDR3 consists of 15 residues. Trimming pared 0 bases from V and 5 bases from J, leaving 14 bases between. CDR1 KGHSH and CDR2 LQKENI come from the germline V gene. The CDR3 sequence: CASSPPVVSDNEQYF. The DNA of the CDR3 is TGTGCCAGCTCACCACCTGTGGTGAGCGATAACGAGCAGTACTTC.

This chain uses TRBV19 with TRBJ2-5, with D hard to call. V lost 4 bases, J lost 0 bases, and 3 bases lay in between. Germline V gene data show CDR1 as LNHDA and CDR2 as SQIVND (reference sequence). The CDR3 has 12 residues. CDR3 sequence reads: CASSTNQETQYF. The DNA of the CDR3 is TGTGCCAGTAGTACCAACCAAGAGACCCAGTACTTC.

Notes on this clone: Germline is not matched at one junction end, which may reflect a read error. This CDR3 reads CASTPDLVSVEYRHF. As DNA, the CDR3 is TGTGCCAGCACCCCCGACCTAGTCAGTGTCGAGTATCGTCACTTC. V gene TRBV5-4 combines with J gene TRBJ2-4; no reliable D call. The CDR3 spans 15 residues. Germline-derived CDR1 and CDR2 are SGHNT and YYREEE (reference sequence).

The J gene is TRBJ1-5, the V gene TRBV30; 10 positions match TRBD1. Germline V gene lookup returns CDR1 GTSNPN and CDR2 SVGIG (reference sequence). V was pared by 2 bases and J by 6 bases, with 4 bases of the junction left unmatched. This CDR3 has 14 amino acids. The CDR3 spells CAWSPGQGIQPQHF. CDR3 bases: TGTGCCTGGAGTCCGGGACAGGGGATTCAGCCCCAGCATTTT.

This clone was picked up a small number of times. V usage is TRBV5-1 and J usage is TRBJ2-3, with 10 bases lining up with TRBD2. The germline gives CDR1 SGHRS, CDR2 YFSETQ. The CDR3 is 17 amino acids. J gave up 3 bases and V 2 bases, and 9 bases lay outside the gene matches. The CDR3 reads CASSFDPSGSMTDTQYF. The CDR3 bases are TGCGCCAGCAGCTTTGACCCTAGCGGGAGTATGACAGATACGCAGTATTTT. The whole variable domain, remainder taken from reference TRBV5-1 and TRBJ2-3, is KAGVTQTPRYLIKTRGQQVTLSCSPISGHRSVSWYQQTPGQGLQFLFEYFSETQRNKGNFPGRFSGRQFSNSRSEMNVSTLELGDSALYLCASSFDPSGSMTDTQYFGPGTRLTVL.

The chain has TRBV28 and TRBJ1-4, with D perhaps matching TRBD1 (6 bases). The CDR3 contains 12 residues. Germline loops: CDR1 MDHEN, CDR2 SYDVKM. The germline V and J ends were trimmed by 4 bases and 7 bases, with 7 bases remaining between them. CDR3 sequence: CASSYRVEKLFF. The CDR3 DNA sequence: TGTGCCAGCAGTTACAGGGTTGAAAAACTGTTTTTT.

A remark on this clone: A read error may account for a junction end that differs from germline. This chain connects TRBV7-9 to TRBJ2-1; D is unresolved. The CDR3 length is 18 residues. Germline values: CDR1 SEHNR, CDR2 FQNEAQ (reference sequence). The CDR3 DNA follows: TGTTCCAGCAGCTTAGAGTCCGCTACTCTCGTCTATCACTATGAGCAGTTCTTC. It is translated as CSSSLESATLVYHYEQFF.

This rearrangement joins TRBV19 to TRBJ2-2, with TRBD1 matching over 11 bases. This CDR3 is 16 amino acids long. Per the germline V gene, CDR1 is LNHDA and CDR2 is SQIVND (reference sequence). Germline trimming cut 5 bases from V and 4 bases from J; bases unmatched to any gene: 6. The chain's CDR3 is CASSLGQGASTGELFF. In DNA form, the CDR3 reads TGTGCCAGTAGTCTCGGACAGGGGGCAAGCACCGGGGAGCTGTTTTTT.

There are a few counts of this clone. V and J are TRBV6-1 and TRBJ2-7; 10 bases match TRBD1. The CDR3 contains 15 residues. J lost 2 bases, V lost 0 bases, and 1 base had no gene match. From germline, CDR1 is MNHNS and CDR2 SASEGT. The CDR3 is CASSEAGTGAYEQYF. CDR3 nucleotide sequence: TGTGCCAGCAGTGAAGCGGGGACAGGGGCCTACGAGCAGTACTTC.

CDR3 in DNA: TGTGCCAGTAGTGCCTTCCGGGACAGGGGGCTTAATGAGCAGTTCTTC. It is translated as CASSAFRDRGLNEQFF. This sequence joins TRBV19 and TRBJ2-1; 12 positions agree with TRBD1. In germline, CDR1 is LNHDA, CDR2 SQIVND (reference sequence). Unmatched junction bases numbered 9, after V lost 5 bases and J lost 7 bases. The CDR3 loop spans 16 amino acids.

The genes are TRBV7-9 and TRBJ1-2; 7 nucleotides match TRBD1. CDR3 length equals 13 residues. The ends lost 3 bases at V and 6 bases at J; junction bases unmatched: 4. Germline V gene data show CDR1 as SEHNR and CDR2 as FQNEAQ (reference sequence). This chain's CDR3 is CASSFEGADGYTF. The CDR3, as DNA: TGTGCCAGCAGCTTCGAGGGGGCCGATGGCTACACCTTC. The whole variable domain, remainder taken from reference TRBV7-9 and TRBJ1-2, is DTGVSQNPRHKITKRGQNVTFRCDPISEHNRLYWYRQTLGQGPEFLTYFQNEAQLEKSRLLSDRFSAERPKGSFSTLEIQRTEQGDSAMYLCASSFEGADGYTFGSGTRLTVV.

The chain carries TRBV30 and TRBJ1-2; 7 nucleotides align to TRBD1. The CDR3 totals 13 residues. CDR1 is GTSNPN, CDR2 SVGIG, per germline (reference sequence). Losses at the gene ends were 2 bases for V and 3 bases for J; bases not matched to a gene: 3. The CDR3 sequence: CAWSSQGDYGYTF. In nucleotides, the CDR3 is TGTGCCTGGAGTTCGCAGGGGGACTATGGCTACACCTTC. Together with reference TRBV30 and TRBJ1-2, the CDR3 gives the full variable domain: SQTIHQWPATLVQPVGSPLSLECTVEGTSNPNLYWYRQAAGRGLQLLFYSVGIGQISSEVPQNLSASRPQDRQFILSSKKLLLSDSGFYLCAWSSQGDYGYTFGSGTRLTVV.

The chain joins TRBV5-1 to TRBJ2-3; perhaps TRBD2 as D (5 bases). The CDR3 runs 14 residues. Germline-derived CDR1 and CDR2 are SGHRS and YFSETQ. V shed 4 bases and J shed 4 bases, with 13 bases lying between them. CDR3 sequence: CASSRELESDTQYF. The CDR3 nucleotides read TGCGCCAGCAGCAGGGAACTAGAATCAGATACGCAGTATTTT.

V gene TRBV29-1 combines with J gene TRBJ1-1; D unresolved. Germline V gene sequence: CDR1 SQVTM, CDR2 ANQGSEA. V was shortened by 6 bases and J by 5 bases, with 7 bases between the two germline ends. The CDR3 contains 10 residues. DNA of the CDR3: TGCAGCGTGGCCCTTACTGAAGCTTTCTTT. Translating it yields CSVALTEAFF.

The V call is TRBV10-2, the J call TRBJ1-1, with TRBD1 matching 11 bases. This CDR3 contains 17 residues. V dropped 5 bases and J dropped 0; count of bases not matched to a gene: 8. Germline loops: CDR1 WSHSY, CDR2 SAAADI. The CDR3 reads CASSWTGGDTMNTEAFF. CDR3 coding DNA: TGCGCCAGCAGTTGGACAGGGGGCGATACTATGAACACTGAAGCTTTCTTT.

A word on this clone: The junction departs from the called germline gene at one end, perhaps through a read error. The chain links TRBV5-8 to TRBJ1-2; TRBD1 aligns across 7 bases. The CDR3 contains 16 residues. CDR1 SGHTS and CDR2 YDEGEE come from the germline V gene. In DNA, the CDR3 is TGTGCCAGCAGCTTGGACGGGACAGAAATCAACTATGGCTACGCCTTC. Its translation: CASSLDGTEINYGYAF.